One and the same sample provided the 27 T cell receptor beta chains below, sequenced in a study of blood T cell repertoires in COVID-19. The protocol was immunoSEQ multiplex PCR, while the TCRdb copy is restricted to in-frame clones and leaves out a portion. The sample contains roughly 68,000 clones, approximately 92% of which appear only once. The specimen sequenced was peripheral blood. These TCRs come from a woman aged 45-59 years with active COVID-19.

V and J are TRBV5-6 and TRBJ2-1; 9 positions agree with TRBD2. Germline loops: CDR1 SGHDT, CDR2 YYEEEE. The CDR3 has 13 amino acids. J gave up 7 bases and V 4 bases, and 3 bases lay outside the gene matches. The CDR3 region is CASSLGLANEQFF. CDR3 nucleotide sequence: TGTGCCAGCAGCCTGGGACTAGCAAATGAGCAGTTCTTC.

The rearrangement uses TRBV30 and TRBJ2-7, with TRBD2 matching over 14 bases. With V trimmed by 3 bases and J by 4 bases, 17 bases remained unmatched. The CDR3 contains 19 residues. CDR1 and CDR2 (germline): GTSNPN, SVGIG (reference sequence). CDR3 protein: CAWRPTGTSGRRSSYEQYF. As DNA, the CDR3 is TGTGCCTGGAGACCTACCGGGACTAGCGGGAGAAGGTCGAGTTACGAGCAGTACTTC.

The chain joins TRBV29-1 to TRBJ1-1, with a possible D match to TRBD1 (5 bases). Trimming pared 3 bases from V and 5 bases from J, leaving 10 bases between. Germline V gives CDR1 SQVTM, CDR2 ANQGSEA. This CDR3 comprises 12 residues. CDR3 residues: CSVESGRTEAFF. The CDR3 region has the DNA TGCAGCGTTGAGTCAGGGAGGACTGAAGCTTTCTTT.

V is TRBV7-3 and J is TRBJ2-3; 7 bases line up with TRBD2. The germline CDR1 and CDR2 sequences are SGHTA and FQGTGA. The junction had 5 bases not matched to a gene; V was cut back by 2 bases and J by 6 bases. The CDR3 is made up of 14 amino acids. The CDR3 sequence: CASSLGRESDTQYF. In nucleotides, the CDR3 is TGTGCCAGCAGCTTAGGGAGGGAATCCGATACGCAGTATTTT. The entire variable domain, with the rest obtained from reference TRBV7-3 and TRBJ2-3, is as follows: GAGVSQTPSNKVTEKGKYVELRCDPISGHTALYWYRQSLGQGPEFLIYFQGTGAADDSGLPNDRFFAVRPEGSVSTLKIQRTERGDSAVYLCASSLGRESDTQYFGPGTRLTVL.

This CDR3 reads CASSRSQTGLAKNIQYF. CDR3 sequence (DNA): TGTGCCAGCAGTCGAAGCCAGACAGGACTAGCCAAAAACATTCAGTACTTC. V is TRBV6-6 and J is TRBJ2-4; D perhaps matches TRBD1 (6 bases). The CDR3 loop spans 17 amino acids. V lost 5 bases to trimming and J lost 0 bases, with 17 bases between them. In germline, CDR1 is MNHNY, CDR2 SVGAGI (reference sequence).

This clone has a handful of counts. The chain uses TRBV5-1 and TRBJ2-1, with a weak D call TRBD2 (6 bases). Germline V gene sequence: CDR1 SGHRS, CDR2 YFSETQ. Deletions cut 4 bases from V and 6 bases from J, with 20 bases between. This CDR3 has 16 amino acids. The CDR3 sequence: CASSTLTRSGSNEQFF. In DNA, the CDR3 is TGCGCCAGCAGCACCTTGACACGATCCGGGAGCAATGAGCAGTTCTTC. Drawing the rest from reference TRBV5-1 and TRBJ2-1, the complete variable domain is KAGVTQTPRYLIKTRGQQVTLSCSPISGHRSVSWYQQTPGQGLQFLFEYFSETQRNKGNFPGRFSGRQFSNSRSEMNVSTLELGDSALYLCASSTLTRSGSNEQFFGPGTRLTVL.

J is TRBJ2-5 and V is TRBV12-5; TRBD2 matches 10 bases. Per the germline V gene, CDR1 is LGHNT and CDR2 is FRNRAP. The CDR3 is made up of 13 amino acids. V dropped 6 bases and J dropped 5; count of bases not matched to a gene: 3. CDR3 DNA: TGTGCTAGTGGAACTAGCGGGGCGGAGACCCAGTACTTC. Its translation: CASGTSGAETQYF.

The chain is built from TRBV11-2 and TRBJ1-2; D may be TRBD1 (6 bases). Germline lookup yields CDR1 SGHAT and CDR2 FQNNGV. The CDR3 loop spans 17 amino acids. V gave up 1 base and J gave up 7 bases, with 22 bases separating them. This chain's CDR3 is CASSLGSWRSLQGGYTF. CDR3 in DNA: TGTGCCAGCAGCTTAGGGAGCTGGCGGAGCCTACAGGGTGGCTACACCTTC.

The V call is TRBV4-1, the J call TRBJ1-6; tentatively, D is TRBD1 (5 bases). Looked up from germline, CDR1 is MGHRA and CDR2 is YSYEKL. The CDR3 spans 15 residues. V was clipped by 0 bases and J by 5 bases, with 8 bases between them. Here the CDR3 reads CASSQEAGNNSPLHF. In DNA form, the CDR3 reads TGCGCCAGCAGCCAAGAGGCAGGGAATAATTCACCCCTCCACTTT.

V usage is TRBV28 and J usage is TRBJ1-2; D is uncertain. With 4 bases removed from V and 8 bases from J, the gap between germline ends came to 8 bases. The CDR3 runs to 11 residues. Germline lookup yields CDR1 MDHEN and CDR2 SYDVKM. CDR3 residues: CASSSSVGYTF. CDR3 DNA sequence: TGTGCCAGCAGTTCGTCCGTGGGCTACACCTTC.

The chain is built from TRBV14 and TRBJ2-7, with D tentatively TRBD2 (6 bases). V was pared by 1 base and J by 4 bases, with 17 bases between. The CDR3 runs 16 residues. Looked up from germline, CDR1 is SGHDN and CDR2 is FVKESK. The CDR3 reads CASSQVPSVQTYEQYF. The CDR3 DNA is TGTGCCAGCAGCCAAGTCCCTAGCGTTCAAACATACGAGCAGTACTTC.

The chain uses TRBV9 and TRBJ1-2; D gene uncertain. CDR3 length: 16 amino acids. Germline CDR1 reads SGDLS; CDR2 reads YYNGEE. The ends were cut back, 0 bases at V and 3 bases at J, with 15 bases in the middle. CDR3 protein: CASSVGEAAQDYGYTF. The CDR3 nucleotides are TGTGCCAGCAGCGTAGGGGAGGCGGCCCAAGACTATGGCTACACCTTC.

This sequence joins TRBV19 and TRBJ1-1; D gene ambiguous. Trimming pared 7 bases from V and 5 bases from J, leaving 14 bases between. Germline CDR1 reads LNHDA; CDR2 reads SQIVND (reference sequence). CDR3 length: 13 amino acids. CDR3 residues: CASMGVGRTEAFF. The DNA of the CDR3 is TGTGCCAGTATGGGAGTTGGAAGGACTGAAGCTTTCTTT.

The V gene is TRBV5-6, the J gene TRBJ2-7, with D possibly being TRBD1 (6 bases). This CDR3 has 13 residues. The V gene lost 3 bases and the J gene lost 10 bases, with 17 bases spanning the gap. Germline-derived CDR1 and CDR2 are SGHDT and YYEEEE. CDR3: CASSSNWGRLQYF. Here the CDR3 DNA reads TGTGCCAGCAGCTCGAATTGGGGGCGTCTACAGTACTTC.

The V gene is TRBV30, the J gene TRBJ2-5, with 9 bases identical to TRBD2. V shed 2 bases, J shed 1 base, and the junction held 17 bases outside the gene matches. The CDR3 is made up of 19 amino acids. Germline values: CDR1 GTSNPN, CDR2 SVGIG (reference sequence). CDR3 coding DNA: TGTGCCTGGAGTCCCCCTGGTAGCGGGAGAAGAGGGCCCCAAGAGACCCAGTACTTC. This codes for CAWSPPGSGRRGPQETQYF.

The V call is TRBV18, the J call TRBJ1-4; no reliable D call. Germline lookup yields CDR1 KGHSH and CDR2 LQKENI. The CDR3 consists of 14 residues. V lost 2 bases and J 0 bases, leaving 4 bases between the germline ends. DNA for the CDR3: TGTGCCAGCTCACCAAGAGCAACTAATGAAAAACTGTTTTTT. Amino acid sequence: CASSPRATNEKLFF. Supplemented by reference TRBV18 and TRBJ1-4, the full variable domain reads NAGVMQNPRHLVRRRGQEARLRCSPMKGHSHVYWYRQLPEEGLKFMVYLQKENIIDESGMPKERFSAEFPKEGPSILRIQQVVRGDSAAYFCASSPRATNEKLFFGSGTQLSVL.

The chain has TRBV2 and TRBJ2-2; D uncertain. With 6 bases removed from V and 4 bases from J, the gap between germline ends came to 9 bases. Germline lookup yields CDR1 SNHLY and CDR2 FYNNEI. CDR3 size: 13 residues. The CDR3: CASRSGGTGELFF. The CDR3, as DNA: TGTGCCAGCAGGTCTGGCGGCACCGGGGAGCTGTTTTTT. Full variable domain (rest looked up from reference TRBV2 and TRBJ2-2): EPEVTQTPSHQVTQMGQEVILRCVPISNHLYFYWYRQILGQKVEFLVSFYNNEISEKSEIFDDQFSVERPDGSNFTLKIRSTKLEDSAMYFCASRSGGTGELFFGEGSRLTVL.

The rearrangement uses TRBV4-1 and TRBJ1-1, with 7 bases that match TRBD1. Germline V CDR1 and CDR2: MGHRA, YSYEKL. V lost 4 bases to trimming and J lost 0 bases; unmatched junction nucleotides: 11. CDR3 size: 17 residues. CDR3 protein: CASSRDRQGPVNTEAFF. The CDR3 nucleotides are TGCGCCAGCAGCCGGGATAGACAGGGCCCCGTGAACACTGAAGCTTTCTTT.

The chain uses TRBV4-1 and TRBJ2-3; 8 bases map to TRBD1. J lost 4 bases, V lost 9 bases, and 3 bases had no gene match. CDR3 length: 12 residues. CDR1 is MGHRA and CDR2 is YSYEKL in the germline V gene. The CDR3 loop is CASTGGSDTQYF. The CDR3 DNA reads as TGCGCCAGTACAGGGGGTTCAGATACGCAGTATTTT.

J is TRBJ2-1 and V is TRBV24-1, with TRBD1 identical over 11 bases. The ends lost 1 base at V and 5 bases at J; junction bases unmatched: 3. Germline-derived CDR1 and CDR2 are KGHDR and SFDVKD. The CDR3 has 16 amino acids. CDR3 loop: CATSDFRDRGDNEQFF. Written as DNA, the CDR3 is TGTGCCACCAGTGATTTCCGGGACAGGGGGGACAATGAGCAGTTCTTC.

This chain connects TRBV9 to TRBJ2-1; 7 bases line up with TRBD2. Germline CDR1 and CDR2: SGDLS and YYNGEE. The V and J ends lost 3 bases and 8 bases, in that order; junction bases with no gene match: 8. There are 14 residues in the CDR3. The CDR3 DNA sequence: TGTGCCAGCAGCGCCTCCCCTAGCGGCGATGAGCAGTTCTTC. Translated, it gives CASSASPSGDEQFF.

The V gene is TRBV10-3, the J gene TRBJ2-1; TRBD2 aligns across 7 bases. The V segment lost 6 bases and the J segment 8 bases; nucleotides outside the gene matches: 7. This CDR3 is 13 amino acids long. The germline CDR1 and CDR2 sequences are ENHRY and SYGVKD. The CDR3 here is CAIRTLAGDEQFF. The CDR3 bases are TGTGCCATCAGGACGCTCGCGGGGGATGAGCAGTTCTTC.

This chain joins TRBV5-1 and TRBJ2-2, with D maybe TRBD1 (5 bases). CDR1 is SGHRS and CDR2 is YFSETQ in the germline V gene. The CDR3 loop spans 14 amino acids. V was pared by 6 bases and J by 4 bases, with 13 bases between. This chain's CDR3 is CASNRQGSTGELFF. The CDR3 region has the DNA TGCGCCAGCAATCGGCAGGGTAGCACCGGGGAGCTGTTTTTT.

This clone was counted a single time. The V call is TRBV5-5, the J call TRBJ2-1, with D tentatively TRBD2 (6 bases). The CDR3 length is 17 residues. V lost 5 bases to trimming and J lost 0 bases, with 18 bases between them. Germline loops: CDR1 SGHKS, CDR2 YYEKEE (reference sequence). Here the CDR3 reads CASRSGSTPNSYNEQFF. In nucleotides, the CDR3 is TGTGCCAGCAGGTCCGGGAGTACGCCGAACTCCTACAATGAGCAGTTCTTC.

In DNA, the CDR3 is TGTGCCAGCAGCCAATCGGTGAACACTGAAGCTTTCTTT. Translation: CASSQSVNTEAFF. The chain is built from TRBV3-1 (or the pseudogene TRBV3-2) and TRBJ1-1; D gene unclear. V lost 2 bases and J lost 0, with 4 bases in between. In germline, CDR1 is LGHDT, CDR2 YNNKEL (reference sequence). The length of the CDR3 is 13 residues.

The V and J genes are TRBV14 and TRBJ2-1; unclear D gene. CDR1 is SGHDN, CDR2 FVKESK, per germline. Trimming removed 3 bases at V and 7 bases at J, with 10 bases between. CDR3 length: 13 amino acids. The CDR3 region has the DNA TGTGCCAGCAGCCAGGCCCTTGGTAATGAGCAGTTCTTC. It yields the protein CASSQALGNEQFF.

The chain carries TRBV5-1 and TRBJ2-2; D perhaps matches TRBD1 (5 bases). Trimming cost V 0 bases and J 5 bases, with 8 bases left between them. The CDR3 has 14 residues. The germline V gene has CDR1 SGHRS and CDR2 YFSETQ. The CDR3 DNA reads as TGCGCCAGCAGCTTGGTTGCAGGGACCGGGGAGCTGTTTTTT. It codes for CASSLVAGTGELFF. The full variable domain, in which reference TRBV5-1 and TRBJ2-2 provide the parts outside the CDR3, is KAGVTQTPRYLIKTRGQQVTLSCSPISGHRSVSWYQQTPGQGLQFLFEYFSETQRNKGNFPGRFSGRQFSNSRSEMNVSTLELGDSALYLCASSLVAGTGELFFGEGSRLTVL.